This entry lists 27 T cell receptor beta chains sequenced from one sample in a study of response to subunit inactivated influenza vaccine. TCRdb passed the RT-PCR reads through MiXCR, listing each CDR3 protein once. The data show about 520,000 distinct CDR3 sequences, 25% seen once. Specimen: CD4+ T cells sorted from PBMCs, collected roughly 5 days after vaccination. The receptors were sampled from a man over 45 who received an inactivated influenza vaccine.

This chain connects TRBV20-1 to TRBJ2-5; 9 nucleotides line up with TRBD2. The CDR3 extends over 17 amino acids. Trimming removed 5 bases from V and 1 base from J; junction bases left unmatched: 14. CDR1 DFQATT and CDR2 SNEGSKA come from the germline V gene (reference sequence). The DNA of the CDR3 is TGCAGTGCTCCCCCGGCATCGGCGGGAGGGCCCCAAGAGACCCAGTACTTC. Amino acids: CSAPPASAGGPQETQYF.

At least ten counts were recorded for this clonotype. The chain uses TRBV5-1 and TRBJ1-5; possibly TRBD1 for D (5 bases). Germline values: CDR1 SGHRS, CDR2 YFSETQ. This CDR3 spans 14 amino acids. The V end lost 4 bases, the J end lost 3 bases, and 11 bases lay between the germline ends. CDR3 protein: CASSPGHNNQPQHF. Here the CDR3 DNA reads TGCGCCAGCAGCCCTGGACATAACAATCAGCCCCAGCATTTT.

The rearrangement links TRBV19 to TRBJ2-1; no clear D gene. There are 14 residues in the CDR3. Germline loops: CDR1 LNHDA, CDR2 SQIVND (reference sequence). Between the trimmed V and J ends, which lost 0 bases and 5 bases, there was a span of 8 bases. The CDR3 DNA follows: TGTGCCAGTAGTATAGATCGGGTGGACAATGAGCAGTTCTTC. Encoded protein: CASSIDRVDNEQFF.

This clonotype occurred a few times. This chain joins TRBV12-3 or TRBV12-4 and TRBJ2-3, with D hard to call. Trimming removed 4 bases at V and 0 bases at J, with 8 bases between. The CDR3 consists of 14 residues. In nucleotides, the CDR3 is TGTGCCAGCAGTTCAGCAGTTAGCACAGATACGCAGTATTTT. Translating it yields CASSSAVSTDTQYF.

The V gene is TRBV4-2, the J gene TRBJ2-5, with D possibly being TRBD2 (5 bases). Germline loops: CDR1 LGHNA, CDR2 YNFKEQ. The CDR3 runs to 12 residues. V shed 6 bases and J shed 4 bases, with 9 bases lying between them. This chain's CDR3 is CASRGSRETQYF. The DNA for the CDR3 is TGTGCCAGCAGAGGGAGTAGAGAGACCCAGTACTTC.

The rearrangement uses TRBV4-2 and TRBJ2-2; no clear D gene. This CDR3 is 13 amino acids long. V lost 4 bases to trimming and J lost 7 bases, with 10 bases between them. Germline assignment: CDR1 LGHNA and CDR2 YNFKEQ. The CDR3 is CASSPTRNGELFF. The DNA of the CDR3 is TGTGCCAGCAGCCCCACAAGAAACGGGGAGCTGTTTTTT.

The chain uses TRBV2 and TRBJ2-1; unclear D gene. The CDR3 runs to 14 residues. The V end was cut by 11 bases, the J end by 3 bases, with 17 bases between. Germline loops: CDR1 SNHLY, CDR2 FYNNEI. CDR3: CAGSRSDFYNEQFF. For the CDR3, the DNA is TGTGCCGGCTCCAGGTCGGATTTCTACAATGAGCAGTTCTTC.

The chain couples TRBV4-3 to TRBJ2-3; TRBD2 matches 11 bases. The CDR3 has 16 amino acids. Trimming cost V 4 bases and J 5 bases; bases outside gene matches: 8. CDR1 and CDR2 (germline): LGHNA, YSLEER. CDR3 DNA sequence: TGCGCCAGCAGCCTGATAGCGGGGGGGCTTGGAGATACGCAGTATTTT. This gives the protein CASSLIAGGLGDTQYF.

In its sample, this clonotype was seen a few times. Here the CDR3 DNA reads TGCAGTGCTAGAACTACCGGGACAGGGGGGGAAAAACTGTTTTTT. This translates into CSARTTGTGGEKLFF. V gene TRBV20-1 combines with J gene TRBJ1-4; 11 bases fit TRBD1. The CDR3 contains 15 residues. With V trimmed by 2 bases and J by 8 bases, 7 bases remained unmatched. Germline loops: CDR1 DFQATT, CDR2 SNEGSKA (reference sequence).

The DNA for the CDR3 is TGCGCCAGCAGCTTTACTAGCGGGAGTATCGTCGAGCAGTACTTC. The encoded protein is CASSFTSGSIVEQYF. The V call is TRBV5-1, the J call TRBJ2-7, with 11 bases aligning to TRBD2. The CDR3 is 15 amino acids. With V trimmed by 2 bases and J by 6 bases, 7 bases remained unmatched. CDR1 SGHRS and CDR2 YFSETQ come from the germline V gene.

This clonotype was detected a few times. The gene calls are TRBV6-2 or TRBV6-3 and TRBJ1-1, with TRBD1 matching over 8 bases. The CDR3 covers 14 residues. Trimming at V came to 6 bases and at J to 0 bases, leaving 3 bases not matched to a gene. CDR1 is MNHEY and CDR2 is SVGEGT in the germline V gene. CDR3 residues: CASRETGVNTEAFF. The CDR3 DNA sequence: TGTGCCAGCAGGGAGACAGGGGTGAACACTGAAGCTTTCTTT.

Only a few counts were recorded for this clonotype. This chain joins TRBV18 and TRBJ2-1; D unclear. The germline CDR1 and CDR2 sequences are KGHSH and LQKENI. There are 14 residues in the CDR3. The V and J ends lost 6 bases and 6 bases respectively, with 15 bases between them. The CDR3 bases are TGTGCCAGCTCGCATACCGCTAGGGTCAATGAGCAGTTCTTC. Its translation is CASSHTARVNEQFF.

This clonotype was counted once. The chain links TRBV3-1 to TRBJ1-5; D gene unclear. The CDR3 has 15 residues. CDR1 is LGHDT and CDR2 is YNNKEL in the germline V gene (reference sequence). The ends were cut back, 0 bases at V and 3 bases at J, with 9 bases in the middle. CDR3 DNA: TGTGCCAGCAGCCAAGACCCACAGCCCAATCAGCCCCAGCATTTT. Translated, it gives CASSQDPQPNQPQHF.

The chain combines TRBV29-1 with TRBJ2-7, with a tentative D call TRBD1 (5 bases). Germline V gives CDR1 SQVTM, CDR2 ANQGSEA. Between the trimmed V and J ends, which lost 7 bases and 5 bases, there was a span of 21 bases. The CDR3 contains 14 residues. The CDR3 DNA sequence: TGCAGCGCCATTAGGGGCTCTGGGAACCACGAGCAGTACTTC. Protein sequence: CSAIRGSGNHEQYF.

There are many counts of this clonotype. A junction boundary mismatches the germline segment, possibly from a read error. The J gene is TRBJ1-2, the V gene TRBV7-9; tentatively, D is TRBD1 (6 bases). This CDR3 region has 11 residues. Germline V lookup: CDR1 SEHNR, CDR2 FQNEAQ (reference sequence). CDR3 DNA sequence: TGTGCCAGCAGCCTTGGGACACCGACGGGCTTC. Translated: CASSLGTPTGF.

The V call is TRBV29-1, the J call TRBJ2-1; maybe TRBD1 (5 bases). Germline V lookup: CDR1 SQVTM, CDR2 ANQGSEA. Trimming cost V 7 bases and J 8 bases, with 21 bases left between them. The CDR3 length is 14 residues. The CDR3 sequence: CSGGSGLSADEQFF. The DNA of the CDR3 is TGCAGCGGGGGATCAGGGTTGTCCGCGGATGAGCAGTTCTTC.

The V gene is TRBV12-3 or TRBV12-4, the J gene TRBJ2-4; D gene unclear. The CDR3 spans 16 residues. V shed 3 bases and J shed 0 bases, with 12 bases lying between them. The DNA for the CDR3 is TGTGCCAGCAGTTTGCTACAGACTCTAGCCAAAAACATTCAGTACTTC. This gives the protein CASSLLQTLAKNIQYF.

This sequence joins TRBV20-1 and TRBJ2-1, with 9 nucleotides matching TRBD2. V gave up 6 bases and J gave up 7 bases; unmatched junction bases: 13. This CDR3 region has 15 residues. The germline V gene encodes CDR1 DFQATT and CDR2 SNEGSKA (reference sequence). The CDR3 nucleotides are TGCAGTGCCAGGGGAGGTAGCGGGAGACCGAATGAGCAGTTCTTC. This sequence encodes CSARGGSGRPNEQFF.

The J gene is TRBJ2-5, the V gene TRBV10-1; a weak D match, TRBD2 (7 bases). Trimming removed 6 bases from V and 3 bases from J, with 17 bases in between. Germline values: CDR1 WNHNN, CDR2 SYGVQD (reference sequence). The CDR3 loop spans 15 amino acids. This CDR3 is CASSETEGGKETQYF. CDR3 sequence (DNA): TGCGCCAGCAGCGAAACAGAGGGGGGGAAAGAGACCCAGTACTTC.

There are a few counts of this clonotype. The chain couples TRBV6-2 or TRBV6-3 to TRBJ2-3, with TRBD1 matching 9 bases. The CDR3 has 18 residues. The germline V gene encodes CDR1 MNHEY and CDR2 SVGEGT. Trimming removed 7 bases from V and 0 bases from J; junction bases left unmatched: 14. CDR3 sequence reads: CASTDGQGQGPSTDTQYF. CDR3 DNA sequence: TGTGCCAGCACCGACGGTCAGGGACAGGGCCCTAGCACAGATACGCAGTATTTT.

This clonotype appeared a few times. CDR3 DNA: TGTGCCAGCAGCGTGAAATCGGTGGGCGAGCAGTACTTC. Protein sequence: CASSVKSVGEQYF. The chain carries TRBV7-2 and TRBJ2-7; D not resolved. The CDR3 covers 13 residues. Trimming removed 5 bases at V and 6 bases at J, with 14 bases between. Germline CDR1 SGHTA, CDR2 FQGNSA.

This clonotype was counted a few times. V gene TRBV9 combines with J gene TRBJ1-2; no clear D. The germline V and J ends were trimmed by 3 bases and 4 bases, with 4 bases remaining between them. Germline values: CDR1 SGDLS, CDR2 YYNGEE. The CDR3 covers 11 residues. In DNA, the CDR3 is TGTGCCAGCAGCGACAGCTATGGCTACACCTTC. Protein product: CASSDSYGYTF.

This clonotype has a handful of counts. The chain couples TRBV7-2 to TRBJ2-7, with 10 nucleotides matching TRBD2. From germline, CDR1 is SGHTA and CDR2 FQGNSA. V dropped 5 bases and J dropped 3; count of bases not matched to a gene: 10. This CDR3 spans 16 amino acids. The CDR3 sequence is CASSPSVQREGYEQYF. DNA for the CDR3: TGTGCCAGCAGCCCCAGTGTCCAGCGGGAGGGCTACGAGCAGTACTTC.

The chain is built from TRBV28 and TRBJ2-3; 9 nucleotides align to TRBD2. The CDR3 is 17 amino acids. From germline, CDR1 is MDHEN and CDR2 SYDVKM. The J segment lost 1 base and the V segment lost 3 bases, leaving 8 bases of the junction unmatched. CDR3 DNA sequence: TGTGCCAGCAGTTTTTCGGCTAGCGGGGCGGGCACAGATACGCAGTATTTT. Amino acids: CASSFSASGAGTDTQYF.

The chain recombines TRBV9 with TRBJ1-1; unclear D gene. Germline V gene data show CDR1 as SGDLS and CDR2 as YYNGEE. The ends were cut back, 2 bases at V and 5 bases at J, with 10 bases in the middle. The CDR3 totals 13 residues. Written as DNA, the CDR3 is TGTGCCAGCAGCGTCCAGGAGGGAACTGAAGCTTTCTTT. The encoded protein is CASSVQEGTEAFF.

The chain couples TRBV29-1 to TRBJ1-2, with 7 positions matching TRBD1. Germline assignment: CDR1 SQVTM and CDR2 ANQGSEA. With 1 base clipped from V and 0 bases from J, the junction kept 2 bases outside the gene matches. This CDR3 region has 14 residues. CDR3 coding DNA: TGCAGCGTTGAAGGGACAGGAGCTAACTATGGCTACACCTTC. As protein: CSVEGTGANYGYTF.

This clonotype came up a few times. The chain is built from TRBV10-1 and TRBJ2-1; the D call may be TRBD1 or TRBD2 (5 bases each). Germline CDR1 WNHNN, CDR2 SYGVQD (reference sequence). CDR3 length: 14 amino acids. Trimming took off 5 bases at V and 3 bases at J, with 11 bases between the two ends. The CDR3 DNA reads TGCGCCAGCAGTCCCGGGACCAACTACAATGAGCAGTTCTTC. It yields the protein CASSPGTNYNEQFF.